Presented here are 21 T cell receptor beta chains from one specimen sequenced in a study of T cells in Graves' hyperthyroidism and ophthalmopathy. TCR beta CDR3 regions were amplified from RNA transcripts. First-round RT-PCR of the TCR CDR3 relied on the HTBI primer set. TCRdb ran MiXCR on the multiplex PCR reads and lists one entry per CDR3 protein. The sample includes approximately 560,000 distinct CDR3 sequences, more than 15% of them seen just once. The sample was blood. The receptors here all came from a woman younger than 45 with Graves' hyperthyroidism.

The table lists this clonotype with many counts. J is TRBJ2-7 and V is TRBV7-9; D remains unclear. V was trimmed by 5 bases and J by 3 bases, leaving 14 bases between them. The CDR3 sequence is 14 residues long. Per germline, CDR1 SEHNR and CDR2 FQNEAQ (reference sequence). The CDR3, as DNA: TGTGCCAGCAGCGGCCGTCAGAAAAACTACGAGCAGTACTTC. Protein product: CASSGRQKNYEQYF.

The chain uses TRBV6-2 or TRBV6-3 and TRBJ2-5; D is unresolved. The CDR3 spans 13 residues. Germline values: CDR1 MNHEY, CDR2 SVGEGT. V was pared by 8 bases and J by 2 bases, with 12 bases between. CDR3 coding DNA: TGTGCCAGCTATAGCTCCGGGCAAGAGACCCAGTACTTC. Encoded protein: CASYSSGQETQYF.

This chain joins TRBV2 and TRBJ2-2, with no clear D. Per germline, CDR1 SNHLY and CDR2 FYNNEI. This CDR3 contains 13 residues. Trimming shortened V by 1 base and J by 6 bases, and 6 bases separated the two germline ends. CDR3 DNA: TGTGCCAGCAGTGAAGAGAATGCCGGGGAGCTGTTTTTT. This sequence encodes CASSEENAGELFF.

This clonotype was detected ten times or more. V gene TRBV20-1 combines with J gene TRBJ2-2, with D maybe TRBD2 (5 bases). CDR1 is DFQATT and CDR2 is SNEGSKA in the germline V gene (reference sequence). The CDR3 spans 14 residues. With 5 bases removed from V and 3 bases from J, the gap between germline ends came to 13 bases. As DNA, the CDR3 is TGCAGTGCTTCTAAAAGGACTCACACCGGGGAGCTGTTTTTT. It specifies CSASKRTHTGELFF.

This clonotype has more than one count but fewer than ten. The V gene is TRBV19, the J gene TRBJ1-2; maybe TRBD1 (5 bases). V was shortened by 3 bases and J by 1 base, with 9 bases between the two germline ends. CDR3 length: 14 residues. CDR1 and CDR2 from the germline V gene are LNHDA and SQIVND (reference sequence). CDR3 nucleotides: TGTGCCAGTAGTATCCGGGGGGTTAACTATGGCTACACCTTC. This encodes CASSIRGVNYGYTF.

This clonotype showed up many times. V is TRBV20-1 and J is TRBJ2-7, with 9 bases identical to TRBD2. Unmatched junction bases numbered 13, after V lost 6 bases and J lost 7 bases. Germline V gives CDR1 DFQATT, CDR2 SNEGSKA (reference sequence). The CDR3 loop spans 14 amino acids. DNA for the CDR3: TGCAGTGCCCAGAGGCTAGCGGGATTGGAGGAGCAGTACTTC. Protein: CSAQRLAGLEEQYF.

The V and J genes are TRBV7-2 and TRBJ2-1; a possible D gene is TRBD2 (5 bases). CDR1 and CDR2 (germline): SGHTA, FQGNSA. This CDR3 spans 15 amino acids. Trimming took off 4 bases at V and 5 bases at J, with 15 bases between the two ends. This CDR3 reads CASSSLRRLNNEQFF. The CDR3 DNA reads as TGTGCCAGCAGCTCGTTGAGGAGACTAAACAATGAGCAGTTCTTC.

The chain employs TRBV19 and TRBJ2-2; D is ambiguous. The CDR3 sequence is 15 residues long. CDR1 is LNHDA, CDR2 SQIVND, per germline (reference sequence). The V end was cut by 3 bases, the J end by 8 bases, with 16 bases between. Written as DNA, the CDR3 is TGTGCCAGTAGTATCCCTGGGCTAGTATCTGGGGAGCTGTTTTTT. The encoded protein is CASSIPGLVSGELFF.

In its sample, this clonotype was seen a few times. The chain joins TRBV12-3 or TRBV12-4 to TRBJ1-1; D remains ambiguous. V was pared by 5 bases and J by 0 bases, with 16 bases between. This CDR3 is built from 16 residues. Written as DNA, the CDR3 is TGTGCCAGCAGTGCGGGCTACAGAGGCATGAACACTGAAGCTTTCTTT. Translated: CASSAGYRGMNTEAFF.

This clonotype showed up just once. The rearrangement links TRBV19 to TRBJ1-4; D is ambiguous. The CDR3 extends over 15 amino acids. The germline V gene encodes CDR1 LNHDA and CDR2 SQIVND (reference sequence). Trimming took 5 bases from V and 3 from J, leaving 13 bases between them. CDR3 in DNA: TGTGCCAGTAGTCCTCAGGTCTGGGCTAATGAAAAACTGTTTTTT. Translating it yields CASSPQVWANEKLFF.

This sequence joins TRBV2 and TRBJ1-5; perhaps TRBD1 as D (6 bases). V was trimmed by 9 bases and J by 3 bases, leaving 18 bases between them. The CDR3 extends over 15 amino acids. Germline assignment: CDR1 SNHLY and CDR2 FYNNEI. The CDR3 sequence is CASSIHTGSNQPQHF. In DNA, the CDR3 is TGTGCCAGTAGTATCCACACAGGGTCCAATCAGCCCCAGCATTTT.

This clonotype has at least ten counts. The gene calls are TRBV20-1 and TRBJ2-5, with D uncertain. Looked up from germline, CDR1 is DFQATT and CDR2 is SNEGSKA (reference sequence). Deletions cut 1 base from V and 2 bases from J, with 5 bases between. This CDR3 comprises 12 residues. CDR3 protein: CSARVQQETQYF. CDR3 DNA sequence: TGCAGTGCTAGAGTACAGCAAGAGACCCAGTACTTC.

Turning to this clonotype: Since a much larger clone is just one base distant, this may be a read error. This sequence joins TRBV5-1 and TRBJ2-7; no firm D call. The CDR3 extends over 13 amino acids. The germline V gene encodes CDR1 SGHRS and CDR2 YFSETQ. CDR3 DNA: TGCACCAGCAGCTTGCCCAGCTTGAACGAGCAGTACTTC. Encoded protein: CTSSLPSLNEQYF. The whole variable domain, remainder taken from reference TRBV5-1 and TRBJ2-7, is KAGVTQTPRYLIKTRGQQVTLSCSPISGHRSVSWYQQTPGQGLQFLFEYFSETQRNKGNFPGRFSGRQFSNSRSEMNVSTLELGDSALYLCTSSLPSLNEQYFGPGTRLTVT.

This clonotype was seen many times. The rearrangement links TRBV6-2 or TRBV6-3 to TRBJ2-1, with 10 bases that match TRBD2. Looked up from germline, CDR1 is MNHEY and CDR2 is SVGEGT. Trimming removed 2 bases from V and 8 bases from J; junction bases left unmatched: 12. CDR3 length: 17 residues. This CDR3 reads CASSYGLAGALGDEQFF. DNA for the CDR3: TGTGCCAGCAGTTACGGCCTAGCGGGAGCTCTTGGCGATGAGCAGTTCTTC.

Comments on this clonotype: The CDR3 carries no conserved terminal phenylalanine or tryptophan, so it likely arises from a read error. The chain has TRBV30 and TRBJ2-7; the match to TRBD2 covers 13 bases. CDR1 GTSNPN and CDR2 SVGIG come from the germline V gene (reference sequence). The CDR3 has 18 amino acids. The V gene end was trimmed by 2 bases and the J gene end by 7 bases; junction bases not matched to a gene: 17. In nucleotides, the CDR3 is TGTGCCTGGAGTACCGGGACTAGCGGGACCTCCGAAGGAGCTGAGCAGTACCTC. Translating gives CAWSTGTSGTSEGAEQYL.

This clonotype was detected only a few times. This chain joins TRBV28 and TRBJ2-1, with D possibly being TRBD2 (6 bases). This CDR3 has 15 residues. Germline V gene data show CDR1 as MDHEN and CDR2 as SYDVKM. V shed 5 bases and J shed 5 bases, with 16 bases lying between them. The DNA of the CDR3 is TGTGCCAGCAGTCCCATAACGGGAGAGGACAATGAGCAGTTCTTC. Encoded protein: CASSPITGEDNEQFF.

The chain has TRBV20-1 and TRBJ2-3; unclear D gene. The V end was cut by 3 bases, the J end by 0 bases, with 13 bases between. The CDR3 is 15 residues long. Germline CDR1 is DFQATT and CDR2 is SNEGSKA (reference sequence). The CDR3 DNA sequence: TGCAGTGCTAGTCGGGCCTTCTCTAGCACAGATACGCAGTATTTT. Translating it yields CSASRAFSSTDTQYF.

This clonotype came up many times. The DNA of the CDR3 is TGTGCCATCAGGGATGGACAGGGGATGTCCTACGAGCAGTACTTC. Protein sequence: CAIRDGQGMSYEQYF. The J gene is TRBJ2-7, the V gene TRBV10-3, with TRBD1 matching over 9 bases. The CDR3 is 15 residues long. CDR1 ENHRY and CDR2 SYGVKD come from the germline V gene. After removal of 6 bases from V and 1 base from J, the junction contained 7 bases not matched to a gene.

Concerning this clonotype itself: The junction departs from germline at one end; a sequencing error may be responsible. This chain links TRBV7-9 with TRBJ2-7; D may be TRBD1 or TRBD2 (5 bases each). The CDR3 is made up of 16 amino acids. Germline lookup yields CDR1 SEHNR and CDR2 FQNEAQ (reference sequence). CDR3 bases: TGTGCCAGCAGCCCCTGGGACCTCCGAAGGTCCTCCGAGCAGTACTTC. Amino acids: CASSPWDLRRSSEQYF.

This clonotype has more than one count but fewer than ten. The chain joins TRBV6-1 to TRBJ1-2; weak D call: TRBD1 (6 bases). The CDR3 totals 13 residues. V shed 6 bases and J shed 7 bases, with 15 bases lying between them. CDR1 and CDR2 (germline): MNHNS, SASEGT. CDR3 sequence (DNA): TGTGCCAGCAGGCCTGAAACGACAGGTGGCTACACCTTC. Its translation is CASRPETTGGYTF.

This clonotype was picked up many times. The rearrangement uses TRBV7-2 and TRBJ2-5; 10 positions match TRBD2. The V gene's germline CDR1 is SGHTA and CDR2 FQGNSA. The junction had 6 bases not matched to a gene; V was cut back by 3 bases and J by 5 bases. This CDR3 is built from 15 residues. This CDR3 is CASSFPSGSGETQYF. The CDR3 bases are TGTGCCAGCAGCTTTCCTAGCGGGAGCGGCGAGACCCAGTACTTC.